These T cell receptor beta chains were read from a single sample in a study of CD8+CD57+ T cells in acquired aplastic anemia. TCRdb fed the reads into MiXCR, producing one record per CDR3 protein. The data hold about 150,000 distinct CDR3 sequences, with about 48% observed a single time. Sequenced material: sorted CD4+, CD8+, or CD8+CD57+ T cells (not recorded which) from PBMCs. These receptors all come from a human donor with aplastic anemia. Both conserved end residues are part of each CDR3. Each record gives: clone size, J gene, V gene, D gene, CDR3 protein, CDR3 DNA. The D gene is left open where the match is weak. Some rows have no size entry. The others give once, few or many, or a class for an expanded clone.

abundance: NA
j_gene: TRBJ1-1
v_gene: TRBV2
d_gene: NA
CDR3aa: CASPTGDKDTEAFF
CDR3nt: TGTGCCAGCCCAACGGGGGACAAGGACACTGAAGCTTTCTTT

abundance: many
j_gene: TRBJ2-2
v_gene: TRBV20-1
d_gene: NA
CDR3aa: CSARDWGRGGGELFF
CDR3nt: TGCAGTGCTAGGGATTGGGGTAGGGGCGGCGGGGAGCTGTTTTTT

abundance: few
j_gene: TRBJ2-7
v_gene: TRBV15
d_gene: NA
CDR3aa: CATSREATGSYEQYF
CDR3nt: TGTGCCACCAGCAGAGAAGCCACAGGGTCCTACGAGCAGTACTTC

abundance: many
j_gene: TRBJ2-2
v_gene: TRBV20-1
d_gene: NA
CDR3aa: CSAHERGTYTGELFF
CDR3nt: TGCAGTGCTCACGAAAGGGGGACCTACACCGGGGAGCTGTTTTTT

abundance: NA
j_gene: TRBJ2-7
v_gene: TRBV20-1
d_gene: NA
CDR3aa: CSARVGRGDYEQYF
CDR3nt: TGCAGTGCTAGAGTGGGCAGGGGGGACTACGAGCAGTACTTC

abundance: once
j_gene: TRBJ2-7
v_gene: TRBV7-9
d_gene: NA
CDR3aa: CASSLETDIYEQYF
CDR3nt: TGTGCCAGCAGCTTAGAGACAGACATTTACGAGCAGTACTTC

abundance: NA
j_gene: TRBJ2-2
v_gene: TRBV5-4
d_gene: NA
CDR3aa: CASAPPDGELFF
CDR3nt: TGTGCCAGTGCGCCTCCCGACGGGGAGCTGTTTTTT

abundance: NA
j_gene: TRBJ1-1
v_gene: TRBV9
d_gene: NA
CDR3aa: CASSVEVPPPRDPAFF
CDR3nt: TGTGCCAGCAGCGTAGAAGTCCCCCCCCCCCGGGACCCAGCTTTCTTT

abundance: many
j_gene: TRBJ1-5
v_gene: TRBV7-8
d_gene: NA
CDR3aa: CASSLGDLKGINQPQHF
CDR3nt: TGTGCCAGCAGCTTAGGAGACTTGAAGGGGATCAATCAGCCCCAGCATTTT

abundance: many
j_gene: TRBJ2-5
v_gene: TRBV6-1
d_gene: TRBD2
CDR3aa: CASSELSGRGEETQYF
CDR3nt: TGTGCCAGCAGTGAACTTAGCGGGAGAGGCGAAGAGACCCAGTACTTC

abundance: many
j_gene: TRBJ2-5
v_gene: TRBV7-9
d_gene: TRBD1
CDR3aa: CASSKGQPFKGTQYF
CDR3nt: TGTGCCAGCAGCAAGGGACAGCCGTTCAAGGGTACCCAGTACTTC

abundance: NA
j_gene: TRBJ2-7
v_gene: TRBV7-8
d_gene: TRBD1
CDR3aa: CASSPTGGGEQYF
CDR3nt: TGTGCCAGCAGCCCCACAGGGGGCGGCGAGCAGTACTTC

abundance: NA
j_gene: TRBJ2-7
v_gene: TRBV12-5
d_gene: NA
CDR3aa: CASASGGYEQYF
CDR3nt: TGTGCTAGTGCCTCCGGTGGGTACGAGCAGTACTTC

abundance: many
j_gene: TRBJ2-7
v_gene: TRBV7-6
d_gene: TRBD1
CDR3aa: CASSLGQGVAHEQYF
CDR3nt: TGTGCCAGCAGCTTAGGCCAGGGGGTAGCCCACGAGCAGTACTTC

abundance: NA
j_gene: TRBJ1-1
v_gene: TRBV27
d_gene: TRBD1
CDR3aa: CASSFRGTGNTEAFF
CDR3nt: TGTGCCAGCAGTTTCCGGGGGACAGGGAACACTGAAGCTTTCTTT

abundance: NA
j_gene: TRBJ2-7
v_gene: TRBV2
d_gene: NA
CDR3aa: CASSEQGNSYEQYF
CDR3nt: TGTGCCAGCAGTGAGCAGGGGAATTCCTACGAGCAGTACTTC

abundance: many
j_gene: TRBJ1-1
v_gene: TRBV2
d_gene: NA
CDR3aa: CASSEVGLLTGAFF
CDR3nt: TGTGCCAGCAGTGAAGTCGGTTTGTTGACAGGAGCTTTCTTT

abundance: many
j_gene: TRBJ2-7
v_gene: TRBV27
d_gene: NA
CDR3aa: CASSLSPSGATYEQYF
CDR3nt: TGTGCCAGCAGTTTATCTCCTTCCGGGGCCACCTACGAGCAGTACTTC

abundance: NA
j_gene: TRBJ2-3
v_gene: TRBV2
d_gene: NA
CDR3aa: CASSVNVPTDTQYF
CDR3nt: TGTGCCAGCAGCGTAAACGTACCCACAGATACGCAGTATTTT

abundance: NA
j_gene: TRBJ2-7
v_gene: TRBV11-1
d_gene: NA
CDR3aa: CASSLAGAASSYEQYF
CDR3nt: TGTGCCAGCAGCTTGGCAGGGGCCGCGAGCTCCTACGAGCAGTACTTC

abundance: many
j_gene: TRBJ2-1
v_gene: TRBV9
d_gene: TRBD2
CDR3aa: CASSVRLAGGYNEQFF
CDR3nt: TGTGCCAGCAGCGTCAGACTAGCGGGGGGCTACAATGAGCAGTTCTTC

abundance: NA
j_gene: TRBJ2-1
v_gene: TRBV19
d_gene: NA
CDR3aa: CASSSPSGHEQFF
CDR3nt: TGTGCCAGTAGCTCCCCGAGCGGGCACGAGCAGTTCTTC

abundance: many
j_gene: TRBJ2-5
v_gene: TRBV7-8
d_gene: TRBD1
CDR3aa: CASSLGLLRQGARKETQYF
CDR3nt: TGTGCCAGCAGCTTAGGCCTCTTAAGACAGGGGGCGCGGAAAGAGACCCAGTACTTC

abundance: NA
j_gene: TRBJ2-3
v_gene: TRBV19
d_gene: NA
CDR3aa: CASSMELVSTDTQYF
CDR3nt: TGTGCCAGTAGTATGGAACTCGTTAGCACAGATACGCAGTATTTT

abundance: NA
j_gene: TRBJ2-3
v_gene: TRBV2
d_gene: NA
CDR3aa: CASSGTSITDTQYF
CDR3nt: TGTGCCAGCAGCGGTACTAGTATCACAGATACGCAGTATTTT